A single sample is the source of the 8 T cell receptor beta chains below, sequenced in a study of CD8+ T cells in alopecia areata. The treatment here: oral pan-JAK inhibitor, 5-10 mg twice daily. Reverse transcription of extracted RNA yielded cDNA, which provided the sequencing template. Sequenced by immunoSEQ multiplex PCR; TCRdb stores in-frame clones only, minus some. The sample consists of 85,000 to 95,000 clones, about 71% of them appearing once. Sequenced material: CD8+ T cells sorted from blood, taken between weeks 43 and 45, from a patient treated with tofacitinib. The source is a human donor with alopecia areata.

In this sample, this clone turned up many times. This chain joins TRBV7-2 and TRBJ1-1; perhaps TRBD1 as D (6 bases). The V end lost 5 bases, the J end lost 8 bases, and 21 bases lay between the germline ends. Germline CDR1 is SGHTA and CDR2 is FQGNSA. This CDR3 spans 15 amino acids. CDR3 nucleotides: TGTGCCAGCAGCCTGTGGGCCGAGGGGGGGATCGAAGCTTTCTTT. This encodes CASSLWAEGGIEAFF.

V usage is TRBV9 and J usage is TRBJ2-3, with D perhaps TRBD1 (5 bases). Trimming removed 4 bases at V and 6 bases at J, with 24 bases between. The CDR3 runs to 17 residues. The germline V gene encodes CDR1 SGDLS and CDR2 YYNGEE. The CDR3: CASSPRRTGMTSDTQYF. The CDR3 DNA is TGTGCCAGCAGCCCAAGACGTACAGGTATGACATCGGATACGCAGTATTTT.

This rearrangement joins TRBV7-9 to TRBJ1-5; TRBD1 matches 7 bases. The CDR3 runs 14 residues. V lost 5 bases, J lost 0 bases, and 1 base stayed unmatched. The germline CDR1 and CDR2 sequences are SEHNR and FQNEAQ (reference sequence). This CDR3 reads CASSRQGSNQPQHF. CDR3 nucleotides: TGTGCCAGCAGCCGACAGGGTAGCAATCAGCCCCAGCATTTT.

This clone has a single count. The rearrangement links TRBV7-9 to TRBJ2-3; possibly TRBD1 or TRBD2 for D (6 bases each). Germline loops: CDR1 SEHNR, CDR2 FQNEAQ (reference sequence). V lost 3 bases and J lost 2, with 12 bases in between. This CDR3 has 15 amino acids. CDR3 residues: CASSLDWGATDTQYF. The CDR3, as DNA: TGTGCCAGCAGCTTGGACTGGGGGGCCACAGATACGCAGTATTTT.

The chain couples TRBV29-1 to TRBJ2-7; no clear D gene. CDR3 length equals 15 residues. CDR1 SQVTM and CDR2 ANQGSEA come from the germline V gene. Trimming removed 0 bases at V and 0 bases at J, with 12 bases between. CDR3 in amino acids: CSVEDSGRSSYEQYF. In nucleotides, the CDR3 is TGCAGCGTTGAAGATTCGGGTAGAAGCTCCTACGAGCAGTACTTC.

This clone occurred a few times. This sequence joins TRBV7-6 and TRBJ2-2; TRBD2 might be the D (6 bases). V lost 1 base to trimming and J lost 7 bases, with 16 bases between them. The CDR3 has 16 residues. Germline V gene sequence: CDR1 SGHVS, CDR2 FNYEAQ. This CDR3 reads CASSLVKGGHNGELFF. The CDR3 DNA sequence: TGTGCCAGCAGCTTAGTAAAAGGAGGGCACAACGGGGAGCTGTTTTTT.

This rearrangement joins TRBV30 to TRBJ1-1; possibly TRBD1 for D (5 bases). Trimming took off 0 bases at V and 11 bases at J, with 19 bases between the two ends. The length of the CDR3 is 14 residues. Germline CDR1 reads GTSNPN; CDR2 reads SVGIG (reference sequence). The CDR3 DNA is TGTGCCTGGAGTGTCTTTCAGGGAGACCTCGAGGCTTTCTTT. Translated, it gives CAWSVFQGDLEAFF.

The V and J genes are TRBV9 and TRBJ2-7, with D maybe TRBD2 (6 bases). Trimming pared 0 bases from V and 0 bases from J, leaving 13 bases between. Germline-derived CDR1 and CDR2 are SGDLS and YYNGEE. The length of the CDR3 is 16 residues. The CDR3 nucleotides are TGTGCCAGCAGCGTAGCGGAGGGGATATACTCCTACGAGCAGTACTTC. It translates to CASSVAEGIYSYEQYF.